Below, one TCR beta chain is given with its context. Its specific antigen is unknown. Base qualities are missing; no much larger clone stands one base away. This entry is derived from a study of response to subunit inactivated influenza vaccine (dated by TCRdb to 2017 to 2018). Regarding the study in general: Deep quantitative profiling of the T cell receptor repertoire was used in the study to follow responses to a trivalent subunit inactivated influenza vaccine.

Sample time point, as interpreted from the label and publication: around 42 days after influenza vaccine administration. The CDR3 sequence holds 13 residues, the cysteine and phenylalanine included. The retained sequence is limited to the CDR3, 39 bases, with the frame set at the first base. CDR1 and CDR2 (SGHDT, YYEEEE) derive from the germline V gene. The germline ends are 13 bases apart after V is trimmed by 6 bases and J by 6 bases. Libraries were made using RT-PCR. This sample was sequenced with an Illumina HiSeq 2500. The public sequencing data were trimmed at Q25 with fastp and processed into clonotypes with MiXCR by TCRdb, which kept only in-frame beta chains. Rows with one shared CDR3 protein collapse into an entry with the most common genes and DNA. Present in this sample are fewer than 700,000 distinct CDR3 sequences, under 15% of which were seen just once. Approximately 14% of the sample lies in the top ten.

Broad study findings and their caveats: The authors suggested that each seasonal influenza vaccination may recruit only a limited number of new T cells.

The sequence was obtained from a man aged 50-59 years who received an inactivated influenza vaccine. Donor details come from another sample of the same person, matched by shared clones. The source material was PBMCs from blood, sampled more than 35 days after vaccination. The rearrangement joined TRBV5-6 to TRBJ2-1; 5 matching bases give a weak D call of TRBD1. The DNA reads TGTGCCAGCACCGCAATTGGGGCCAATGAGCAGTTCTTC. Translated, it gives CASTAIGANEQFF.